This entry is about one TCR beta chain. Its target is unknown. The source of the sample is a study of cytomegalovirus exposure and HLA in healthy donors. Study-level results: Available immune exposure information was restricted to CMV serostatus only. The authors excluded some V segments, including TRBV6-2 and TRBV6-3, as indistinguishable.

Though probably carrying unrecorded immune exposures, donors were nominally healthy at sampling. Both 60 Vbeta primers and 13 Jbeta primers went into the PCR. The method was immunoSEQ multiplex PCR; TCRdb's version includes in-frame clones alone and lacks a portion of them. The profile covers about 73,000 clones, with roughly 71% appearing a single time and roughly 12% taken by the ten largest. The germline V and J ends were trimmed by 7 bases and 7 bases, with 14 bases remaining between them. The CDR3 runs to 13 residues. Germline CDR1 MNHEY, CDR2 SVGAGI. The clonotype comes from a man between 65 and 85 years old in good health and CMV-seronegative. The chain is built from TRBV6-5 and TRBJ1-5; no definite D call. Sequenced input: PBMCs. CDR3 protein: CASNLRAGQPQHF. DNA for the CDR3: TGTGCCAGCAATTTGAGGGCTGGCCAGCCCCAGCATTTT.